This T cell receptor (beta chain) was sequenced for a study of shared clonotypes between healthy human individuals. Study-wide results and limits: How much donors shared clonotypes was expected to be affected by sequencing depth.

Remarks on this clone: Its antigen remains unidentified.

Repertoires were generated with immunoSEQ multiplex PCR, while TCRdb's copy carries only in-frame clones and drops some. The top ten clones hold around 0.14% of a sample with millions of clones, around nine tenths of them seen once. Naive CD45RA+ and memory CD45RA-negative subsets were split from CD4+ cells. The sequence was obtained from a man aged 18 to 35 in good health. The sample taken for sequencing was naive CD4+ T cells sorted from blood. Stated subset: CD45RA+ positively selected.

CDR3 DNA sequence: TGCGCCAGCAGCCACCGAAGGTCGGGACAGGGGGAAGGGAATGAAAAACTGTTTTTT. Translation gives CASSHRRSGQGEGNEKLFF. The chain carries TRBV4-1 and TRBJ1-4; 11 nucleotides align to TRBD1. CDR1 and CDR2 from the germline V gene are MGHRA and YSYEKL. This CDR3 has 19 amino acids. J was trimmed by 5 bases and V by 3 bases; bases with no gene match: 14.